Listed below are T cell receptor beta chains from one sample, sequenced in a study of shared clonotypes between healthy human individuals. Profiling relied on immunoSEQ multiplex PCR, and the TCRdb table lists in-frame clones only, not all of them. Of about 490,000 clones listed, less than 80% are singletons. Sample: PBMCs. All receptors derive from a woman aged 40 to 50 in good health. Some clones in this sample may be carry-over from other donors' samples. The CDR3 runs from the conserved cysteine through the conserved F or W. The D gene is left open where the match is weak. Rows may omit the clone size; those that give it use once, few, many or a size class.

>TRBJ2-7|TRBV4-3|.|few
CASSPRHPDSSYEQYF
TGCGCCAGCAGCCCCCGGCACCCAGACAGTTCCTACGAGCAGTACTTC
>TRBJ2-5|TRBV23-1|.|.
CASSQSCRETQYF
TGCGCCAGCAGTCAATCGTGTCGGGAGACCCAGTACTTC
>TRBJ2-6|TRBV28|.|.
CASSSAGDVSGANVLTF
TGTGCCAGCAGTTCGGCGGGTGATGTCTCTGGGGCCAACGTCCTGACTTTC
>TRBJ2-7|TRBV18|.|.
CASSPDFSSYEQYF
TGTGCCAGCTCCCCGGACTTCTCATCCTACGAGCAGTACTTC
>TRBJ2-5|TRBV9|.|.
CASSVDQGETQYF
TGTGCCAGCAGCGTAGATCAGGGGGAGACCCAGTACTTC
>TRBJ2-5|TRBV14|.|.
CASSPRLGSAQETQYF
TGTGCCAGCAGCCCACGGCTGGGGTCCGCCCAAGAGACCCAGTACTTC
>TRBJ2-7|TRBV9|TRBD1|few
CASSVLPGTGTYEQYF
TGTGCCAGCAGCGTACTGCCCGGGACAGGAACCTACGAGCAGTACTTC
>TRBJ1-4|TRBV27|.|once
CASSHGVANEKLFF
TGTGCCAGCAGTCACGGAGTCGCCAATGAAAAACTGTTTTTT
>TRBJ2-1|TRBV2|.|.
CASSREGSNEQFF
TGTGCCAGCAGCCGTGAGGGTAGCAATGAGCAGTTCTTC
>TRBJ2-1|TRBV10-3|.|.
CAISAEHNEQFF
TGTGCCATCAGTGCGGAGCACAATGAGCAGTTCTTC
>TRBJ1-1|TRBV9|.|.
CASSVVRGFTEAFF
TGTGCCAGCAGCGTAGTTCGGGGATTCACTGAAGCTTTCTTT
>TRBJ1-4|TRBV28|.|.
CASSSVRINEKLFF
TGTGCCAGCAGTTCGGTCCGAATAAATGAAAAACTGTTTTTT
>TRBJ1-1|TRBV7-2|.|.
CASSSNGIFDEAFF
TGTGCCAGCAGCTCAAACGGGATCTTCGATGAAGCTTTCTTT
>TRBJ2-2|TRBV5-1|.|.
CASSLMKDGNTGELFF
TGCGCCAGCAGCCTAATGAAGGACGGAAACACCGGGGAGCTGTTTTTT
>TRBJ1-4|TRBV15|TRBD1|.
CATSRDTGGGEKLFF
TGTGCCACCAGCAGAGATACAGGGGGGGGTGAAAAACTGTTTTTT
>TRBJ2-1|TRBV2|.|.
CASSLLRNEQFF
TGTGCCAGCAGTCTCTTAAGGAATGAGCAGTTCTTC
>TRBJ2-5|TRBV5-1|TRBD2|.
CASSQGLAGYQETQYF
TGCGCCAGCAGCCAGGGACTAGCGGGATACCAAGAGACCCAGTACTTC
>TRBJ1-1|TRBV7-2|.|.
CASSSFGLGGEAFF
TGTGCCAGCAGCTCATTTGGCCTGGGGGGGGAAGCTTTCTTT
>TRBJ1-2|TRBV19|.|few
CASSARGYGYTF
TGTGCCAGTAGTGCTCGGGGCTATGGCTACACCTTC
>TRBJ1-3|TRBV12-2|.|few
CASREEGGGNTIYF
TGTGCAAGTCGCGAGGAGGGAGGTGGAAACACCATATATTTT
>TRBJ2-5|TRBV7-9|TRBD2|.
CASSLVPSGSETQYF
TGTGCCAGCAGCTTAGTGCCTAGCGGGAGTGAGACCCAGTACTTC
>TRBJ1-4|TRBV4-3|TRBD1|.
CASSQEWDRDEKLFF
TGCGCCAGCAGCCAAGAATGGGACAGGGATGAAAAACTGTTTTTT
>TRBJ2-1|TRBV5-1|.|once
CASSLQTYNEQFF
TGCGCCAGCAGCTTGCAGACGTACAATGAGCAGTTCTTC
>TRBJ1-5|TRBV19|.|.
CASSKANHNQPQHF
TGTGCCAGTAGTAAGGCGAACCACAATCAGCCCCAGCATTTT
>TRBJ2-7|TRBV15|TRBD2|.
CATSRGGLAGAYEQYF
TGTGCCACCAGCAGGGGCGGACTAGCGGGAGCCTACGAGCAGTACTTC
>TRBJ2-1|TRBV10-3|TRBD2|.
CAIRTSGYNEQFF
TGTGCCATCAGGACTAGCGGATACAATGAGCAGTTCTTC
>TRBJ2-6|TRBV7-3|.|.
CASSLGSLSGANVLTF
TGTGCCAGCAGCTTAGGGTCGCTCTCTGGGGCCAACGTCCTGACTTTC
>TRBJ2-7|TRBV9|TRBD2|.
CASSAEQRTSGKRITYEQYF
TGTGCCAGCAGCGCCGAACAGAGGACTAGCGGGAAAAGGATTACCTACGAGCAGTACTTC
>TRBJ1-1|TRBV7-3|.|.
CASSPTGNTEAFF
TGTGCCAGCAGCCCAACAGGGAACACTGAAGCTTTCTTT
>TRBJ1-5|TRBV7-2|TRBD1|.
CASSLAQGAGQPQHF
TGTGCCAGCAGCTTAGCACAGGGGGCGGGTCAGCCCCAGCATTTT
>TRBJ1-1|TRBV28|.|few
CASSLLGQKNTEAFF
TGTGCCAGCAGTTTGCTTGGACAGAAGAACACTGAAGCTTTCTTT
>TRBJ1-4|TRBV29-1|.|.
CSISNSDEKLFF
TGCAGCATTTCAAACTCCGATGAAAAACTGTTTTTT
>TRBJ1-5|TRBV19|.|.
CASSLGQYQPQHF
TGTGCCAGTAGTCTGGGCCAATATCAGCCCCAGCATTTT
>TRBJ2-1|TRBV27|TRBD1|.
CASSQGVYNEQFF
TGTGCCAGCAGCCAGGGGGTTTACAATGAGCAGTTCTTC
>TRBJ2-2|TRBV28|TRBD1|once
CASSENRGWTGELFF
TGTGCCAGCAGTGAAAACAGGGGCTGGACCGGGGAGCTGTTTTTT
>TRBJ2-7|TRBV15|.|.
CATSRDSAQAYEQYF
TGTGCCACCAGCAGAGATTCCGCTCAGGCGTACGAGCAGTACTTC
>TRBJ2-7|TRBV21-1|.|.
CASSKGQGLNEQYF
TGTGCCAGCAGCAAAGGACAGGGCTTAAACGAGCAGTACTTC
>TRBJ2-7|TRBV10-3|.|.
CAISELFSSYEQYF
TGTGCCATCAGTGAGCTTTTCAGCTCCTACGAGCAGTACTTC
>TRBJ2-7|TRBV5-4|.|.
CASSLADSGAWEQYF
TGTGCCAGCAGCTTGGCCGACAGTGGGGCCTGGGAGCAGTACTTC
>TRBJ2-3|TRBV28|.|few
CASSFSPSFSTDTQYF
TGTGCCAGCAGTTTTAGCCCTAGCTTTAGCACAGATACGCAGTATTTT
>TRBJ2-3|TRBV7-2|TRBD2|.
CASSPPGLVADTQYF
TGTGCCAGCAGCCCCCCGGGACTAGTTGCAGATACGCAGTATTTT
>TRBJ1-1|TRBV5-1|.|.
CASSPTSLPNTEAFF
TGCGCCAGCAGCCCGACCAGCTTACCGAACACTGAAGCTTTCTTT
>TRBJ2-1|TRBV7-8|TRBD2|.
CASSLSGRAMVF
TGTGCCAGCAGCTTAAGTGGGAGGGCCATGGTCTTC
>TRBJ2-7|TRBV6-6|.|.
CASSYPPTGEQYF
TGTGCCAGCAGTTACCCCCCTACGGGCGAGCAGTACTTC
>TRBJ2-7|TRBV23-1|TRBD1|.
CPSPGTDTYEQYF
TGCCCCTCGCCCGGGACAGATACCTACGAGCAGTACTTC
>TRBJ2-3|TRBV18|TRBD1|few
CASSPNFGTGEGDTQYF
TGTGCCAGCTCACCAAACTTCGGGACAGGGGAAGGAGATACGCAGTATTTT
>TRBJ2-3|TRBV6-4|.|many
CASSADPGSTDTQYF
TGTGCCAGCAGCGCAGATCCGGGTAGCACAGATACGCAGTATTTT
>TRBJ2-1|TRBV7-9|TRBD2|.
CASLSGSIYNEQFF
TGTGCCAGTCTTAGCGGGAGTATCTACAATGAGCAGTTCTTC
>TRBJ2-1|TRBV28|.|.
CASSLRWHEQFF
TGTGCCAGCAGTTTAAGGTGGCATGAGCAGTTCTTC
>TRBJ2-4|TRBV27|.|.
CASRAPGTDTSYF
TGTGCCAGCAGGGCACCCGGGACCGATACCTCCTACTTC
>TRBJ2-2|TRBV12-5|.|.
CASGLRVDGELFF
TGTGCTAGTGGTTTGAGGGTGGACGGGGAGCTGTTTTTT
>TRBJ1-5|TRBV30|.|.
CAWSPRVGGYSNQPQHF
TGTGCCTGGAGTCCACGTGTAGGGGGTTATAGCAATCAGCCCCAGCATTTT
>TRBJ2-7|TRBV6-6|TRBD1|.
CASRDRGMYEQYF
TGTGCCAGCAGAGACAGGGGAATGTACGAGCAGTACTTC
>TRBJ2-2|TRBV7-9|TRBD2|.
CASSFTTGTSPGELFF
TGTGCCAGCAGCTTCACCACCGGGACTAGTCCCGGGGAGCTGTTTTTT
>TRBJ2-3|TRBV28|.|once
CASRTTSTDTQYF
TGTGCCAGCAGGACTACTAGCACAGATACGCAGTATTTT
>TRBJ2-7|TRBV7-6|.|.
CASSLADEQYF
TGTGCCAGCAGCTTAGCTGACGAGCAGTACTTC
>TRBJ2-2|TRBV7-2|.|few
CASSPKLGSAGELFF
TGTGCCAGCAGCCCCAAACTAGGATCGGCCGGGGAGCTGTTTTTT
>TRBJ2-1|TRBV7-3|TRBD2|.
CASSLGLAGVNEQFF
TGTGCCAGCAGCTTGGGACTAGCGGGAGTCAATGAGCAGTTCTTC